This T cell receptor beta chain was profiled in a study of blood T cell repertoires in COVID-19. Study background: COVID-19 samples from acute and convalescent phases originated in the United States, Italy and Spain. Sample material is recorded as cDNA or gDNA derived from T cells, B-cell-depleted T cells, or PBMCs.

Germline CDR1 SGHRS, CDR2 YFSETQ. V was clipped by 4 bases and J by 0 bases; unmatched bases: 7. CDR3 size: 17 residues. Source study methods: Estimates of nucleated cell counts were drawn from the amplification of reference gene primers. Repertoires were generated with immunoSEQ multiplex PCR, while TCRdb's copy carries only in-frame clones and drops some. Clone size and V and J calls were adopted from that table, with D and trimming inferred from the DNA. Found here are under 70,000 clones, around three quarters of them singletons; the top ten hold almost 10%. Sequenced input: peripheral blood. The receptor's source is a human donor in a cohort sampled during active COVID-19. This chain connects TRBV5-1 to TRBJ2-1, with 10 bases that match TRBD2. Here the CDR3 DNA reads TGCGCCAGCAGCCGGCTAGCGGGAGCGAGCTCCTACAATGAGCAGTTCTTC. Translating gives CASSRLAGASSYNEQFF.